Detailed here is one TCR beta chain. Looked up from germline, CDR1 is MDHEN and CDR2 is SYDVKM. V lost 3 bases and J 5 bases, leaving 15 bases between the germline ends. The CDR3 consists of 15 residues. Naive CD8 cells lacked CD45RO and underwent positive selection for CCR7, leaving out terminally differentiated effector memory CD45RA+ cells. The sample originates from a study of shared clonotypes between healthy human individuals. TCRdb's table, derived via immunoSEQ multiplex PCR, lists solely in-frame clones and lacks some. The sample yields some 2.1 million clones, less than 95% seen once. The sequence derives from a man younger than 30 in good health. The chain recombines TRBV28 with TRBJ2-3; D is ambiguous. Specimen: naive CD8+ T cells sorted from blood. CDR3 DNA: TGTGCCAGCAGTTTTTGGGTAGATTTTGGAGATACGCAGTATTTT. Translation gives CASSFWVDFGDTQYF.